The clone carrying this T cell receptor beta chain was counted between two and nine times. Its antigen is as yet unknown. The PCR used 60 Vbeta and 13 Jbeta primers. Methods used by the authors: Roughly 11 million shared chains were among the roughly 80 million unique TCR beta chains that a later analysis counted. Some clones are missing from TCRdb's copy, which holds only in-frame ones; the method was immunoSEQ multiplex PCR. D and trimming were read from the DNA, whereas the V and J calls and clone size are those reported in that table. The data hold about 43,000 clones, with more than 45% observed a single time. The data originate from a study of cytomegalovirus exposure and HLA in healthy donors. Study-level information: In an earlier analysis, approximately 120 million unique TCR beta sequences were found from 150 million to 200 million T cells. The early release's HLA-typed donors yielded some 85 million unique TCRs. Study conclusions and caveats: Later work showed greater clonal expansion in HLA-associated TCR beta chains than in equally common others.

V was trimmed by 6 bases and J by 2 bases, leaving 15 bases between them. CDR1 is MDHEN and CDR2 is SYDVKM in the germline V gene. CDR3 length: 15 residues. The source is a man between 60 and 70 years old in good health and CMV-seronegative. Sequenced input: PBMCs. V usage is TRBV28 and J usage is TRBJ2-3; D perhaps matches TRBD1 (5 bases). CDR3 coding DNA: TGTGCCAGCAGGCATCAAGGGGCGAACACAGATACGCAGTATTTT. Protein sequence: CASRHQGANTDTQYF.